This paragraph reports one TCR beta chain. The clone's antigen remains unknown. No much larger clonotype is one base removed from it; base qualities were not supplied. There are 14 amino acids in the CDR3, from cysteine to phenylalanine inclusive. Of the read, only the CDR3 DNA is kept; its 42 bases are in frame from base 1. From the germline V gene, CDR1 is SGHRS and CDR2 is YFSETQ. V and J are truncated by 4 bases and 1 base respectively, leaving an intervening sequence of 10 bases. Library generation was performed with the immunoSEQ multiplex PCR assay. In most patients, genomic DNA was isolated using the Qiagen DNeasy Blood and Tissue Kit and sent frozen to Adaptive Biotechnologies for TCR sequencing. For most patients, genomic DNA was subjected to high-throughput TCR-beta CDR3 sequencing by Adaptive Biotechnologies. The paper's processing steps were these. Adaptive's ImmunoSEQ software was the source of the TCR sequencing data for about 20 patients, while a few other patients were processed with MiXCR and VDJtools. To correct CD4 versus CD8 sorting errors, sequences present in both subsets at a frequency ratio below 5:1 were removed. CDR3 nucleotide sequences shared between donor and recipient were removed because the origin of such sequences could not be assigned. Alloreactive clones required at least 2-fold expansion over unstimulated cells and minimum CFSE-low frequency of 0.002% (template counts) or 0.001% (read counts). Mappable clones were those detected in sequenced pre-transplant spleen, lymph node, or MLR CFSE-low populations of the donor or recipient. The cumulative frequency of alloreactive clones was calculated as a percentage of all sequences, weighted by copy number. TCRdb carries this immuneACCESS record with in-frame sequences only. Its versions omit some clonotypes, under half of them owing to an unresolved V gene in the studies checked, with the rest unexplained. V and J calls and clone size are those listed in that table; D and trimming were worked out from the DNA. This sample gives more than 85,000 clones in total; roughly 80% of them show up just once. Around 0.8% of the sample belongs to the ten largest clones.

These data originate in a study of graft-versus-host responses after intestinal transplantation (dated by TCRdb to the early 2020s). Regarding the complete study: The transplants that recipients got were multivisceral, liver-intestinal, or isolated intestinal. All recipients received anti-thymocyte globulin induction followed by maintenance tacrolimus and steroids for 3 to 4 years. Graft-versus-host and host-versus-graft alloreactive T cell clones were tracked in the graft, circulation and bone marrow after intestinal transplantation using bulk TCR-beta CDR3 sequencing. To identify alloreactive clones, pre-transplant mixed lymphocyte reaction products were sequenced and then compared with unstimulated pre-transplant donor and recipient T cells. A cohort of around 25 intestinal transplant recipients, including one retransplant, was enrolled, and a few patients lacking pretransplant specimens were excluded. A peak of at least 4% donor T cells among recipient peripheral blood mononuclear cells was the definition used for donor T cell macrochimerism. Instead of going to the commercial service, samples from a few later patients were sequenced in-house on an Illumina MiSeq and processed with MiXCR.

General conclusions and limits of the study: Early after transplant, peak levels of circulating GvH clones were associated with declines in HvG clones. The conclusions were limited by the relatively low number and heterogeneity of the intestinal transplant patients. GvH clones turned up in recipient bone marrow, with some appearing earlier in ileal mucosa or blood, a pattern consistent with an intestinal mucosal origin. Patients with donor T cell macrochimerism had high GvH to HvG T cell clonal ratios in their allografts.

Read against the paper, the sample's time point label means: cells obtained before transplantation from donor or recipient. CD3+CD4+ and CD3+CD8+ populations were FACS-sorted from unstimulated pre-transplant donor and recipient cells taken from spleen or lymph nodes. The receptor was isolated from a human donor who received an intestinal transplant. Source: unstimulated CD4+ T cells sorted from spleen or lymph node cells, taken before intestinal transplant. The V gene is TRBV5-1 and the J gene is TRBJ2-3; the D gene is not confidently resolved. CDR3 sequence: CASSPRLGTDTQYF. The DNA reads as follows: TGCGCCAGCAGCCCCCGGTTGGGCACAGATACGCAGTATTTT.